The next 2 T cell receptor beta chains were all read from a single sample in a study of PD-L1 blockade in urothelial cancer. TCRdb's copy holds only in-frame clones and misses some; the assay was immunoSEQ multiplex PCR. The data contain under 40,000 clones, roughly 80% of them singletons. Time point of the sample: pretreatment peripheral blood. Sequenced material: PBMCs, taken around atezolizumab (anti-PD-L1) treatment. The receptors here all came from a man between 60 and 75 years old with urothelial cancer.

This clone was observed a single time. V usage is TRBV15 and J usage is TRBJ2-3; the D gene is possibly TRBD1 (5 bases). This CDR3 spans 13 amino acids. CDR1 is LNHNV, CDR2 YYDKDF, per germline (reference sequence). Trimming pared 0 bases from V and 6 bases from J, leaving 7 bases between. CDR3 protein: CATSRDRADTQYF. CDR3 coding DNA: TGTGCCACCAGCAGAGACAGGGCTGATACGCAGTATTTT.

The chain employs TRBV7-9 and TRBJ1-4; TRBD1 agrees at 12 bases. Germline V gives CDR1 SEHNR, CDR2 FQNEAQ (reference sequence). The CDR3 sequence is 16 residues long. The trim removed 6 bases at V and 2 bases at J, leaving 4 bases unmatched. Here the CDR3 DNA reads TGTGCCAGCAGGCGGGGACAGGGGGCGACTAATGAAAAACTGTTTTTT. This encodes CASRRGQGATNEKLFF.